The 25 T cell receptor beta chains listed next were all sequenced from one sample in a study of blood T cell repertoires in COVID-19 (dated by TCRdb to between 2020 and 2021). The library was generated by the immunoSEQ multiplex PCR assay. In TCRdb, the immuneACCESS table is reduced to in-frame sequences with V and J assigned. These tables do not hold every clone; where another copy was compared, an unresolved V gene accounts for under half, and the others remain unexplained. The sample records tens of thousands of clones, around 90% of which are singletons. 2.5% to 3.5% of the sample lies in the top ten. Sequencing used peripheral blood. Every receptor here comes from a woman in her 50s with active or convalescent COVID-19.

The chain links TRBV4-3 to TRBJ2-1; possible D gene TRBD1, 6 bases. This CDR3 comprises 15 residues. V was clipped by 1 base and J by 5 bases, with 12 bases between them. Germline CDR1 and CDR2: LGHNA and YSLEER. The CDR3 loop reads CASSQVGTNNNEQFF. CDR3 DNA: TGCGCCAGCAGCCAAGTGGGGACAAACAACAATGAGCAGTTCTTC.

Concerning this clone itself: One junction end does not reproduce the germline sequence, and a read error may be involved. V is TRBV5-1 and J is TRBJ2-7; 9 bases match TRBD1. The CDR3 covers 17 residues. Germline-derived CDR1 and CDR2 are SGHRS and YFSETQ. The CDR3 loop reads CASSREPTGGASNEQYF. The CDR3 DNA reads TGCGCCAGCAGCCGTGAACCGACAGGGGGAGCCTCCAACGAGCAGTACTTC.

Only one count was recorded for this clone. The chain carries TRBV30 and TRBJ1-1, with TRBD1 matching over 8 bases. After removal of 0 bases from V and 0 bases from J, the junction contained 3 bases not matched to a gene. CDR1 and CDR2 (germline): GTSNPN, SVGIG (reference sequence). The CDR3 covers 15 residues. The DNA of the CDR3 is TGTGCCTGGAGTGTCCCAGGGGGCATGAACACTGAAGCTTTCTTT. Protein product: CAWSVPGGMNTEAFF.

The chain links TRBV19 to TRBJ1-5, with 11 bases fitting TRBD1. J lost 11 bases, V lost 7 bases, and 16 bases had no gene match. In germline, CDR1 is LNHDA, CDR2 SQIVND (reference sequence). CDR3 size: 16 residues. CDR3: CASTKGSGQGARAQHF. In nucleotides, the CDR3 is TGTGCCAGTACCAAGGGGTCCGGACAGGGGGCTCGAGCCCAGCATTTT.

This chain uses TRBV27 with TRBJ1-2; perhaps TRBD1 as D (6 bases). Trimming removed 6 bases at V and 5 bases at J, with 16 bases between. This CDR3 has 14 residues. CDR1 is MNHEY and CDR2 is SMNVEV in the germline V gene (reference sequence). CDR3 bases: TGTGCCAGCAGCCGGCAACAGGGACCATATGGCTACACCTTC. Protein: CASSRQQGPYGYTF.

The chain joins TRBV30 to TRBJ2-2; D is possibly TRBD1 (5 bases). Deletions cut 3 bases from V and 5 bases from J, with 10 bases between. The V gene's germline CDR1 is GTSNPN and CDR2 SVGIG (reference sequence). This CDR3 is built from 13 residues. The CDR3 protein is CAWRQGITGELFF. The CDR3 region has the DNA TGTGCCTGGAGGCAGGGTATTACCGGGGAGCTGTTTTTT. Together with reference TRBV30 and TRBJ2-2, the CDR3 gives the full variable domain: SQTIHQWPATLVQPVGSPLSLECTVEGTSNPNLYWYRQAAGRGLQLLFYSVGIGQISSEVPQNLSASRPQDRQFILSSKKLLLSDSGFYLCAWRQGITGELFFGEGSRLTVL.

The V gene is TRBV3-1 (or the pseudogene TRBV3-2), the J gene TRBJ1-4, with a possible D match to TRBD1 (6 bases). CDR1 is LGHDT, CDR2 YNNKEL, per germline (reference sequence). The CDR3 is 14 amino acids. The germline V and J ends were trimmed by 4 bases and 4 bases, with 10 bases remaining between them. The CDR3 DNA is TGTGCCAGCAGCCGAGGACAGCTTAATGAAAAACTGTTTTTT. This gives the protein CASSRGQLNEKLFF.

The CDR3 region has the DNA TGTGCCAGTAGTACGGGGACAGCAACTAATGAAAAACTGTTTTTT. The encoded protein is CASSTGTATNEKLFF. This chain uses TRBV19 with TRBJ1-4, with 7 bases identical to TRBD1. The CDR3 is 15 residues long. V shed 4 bases, J shed 0 bases, and the junction held 2 bases outside the gene matches. CDR1 LNHDA and CDR2 SQIVND come from the germline V gene (reference sequence).

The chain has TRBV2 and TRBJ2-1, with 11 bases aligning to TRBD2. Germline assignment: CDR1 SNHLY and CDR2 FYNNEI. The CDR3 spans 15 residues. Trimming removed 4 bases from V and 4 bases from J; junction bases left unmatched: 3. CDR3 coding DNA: TGTGCCAGCAGTGGAGGGACTAGCGGTTACAATGAGCAGTTCTTC. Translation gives CASSGGTSGYNEQFF.

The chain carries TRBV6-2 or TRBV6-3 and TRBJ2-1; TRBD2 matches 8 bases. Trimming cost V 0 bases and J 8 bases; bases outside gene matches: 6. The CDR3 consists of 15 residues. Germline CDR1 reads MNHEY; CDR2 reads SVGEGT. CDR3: CASSYSFGGAYEQFF. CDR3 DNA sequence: TGTGCCAGCAGTTACTCGTTCGGGGGGGCCTATGAGCAGTTCTTC.

In DNA form, the CDR3 reads TGTGCCAGCAGCCGGGACAGGGGGCTCAGGCAGCCCCAGCATTTT. It codes for CASSRDRGLRQPQHF. The chain is built from TRBV7-2 and TRBJ1-5; 12 positions match TRBD1. Trimming cost V 5 bases and J 7 bases; bases outside gene matches: 6. This CDR3 has 15 amino acids. CDR1 SGHTA and CDR2 FQGNSA come from the germline V gene.

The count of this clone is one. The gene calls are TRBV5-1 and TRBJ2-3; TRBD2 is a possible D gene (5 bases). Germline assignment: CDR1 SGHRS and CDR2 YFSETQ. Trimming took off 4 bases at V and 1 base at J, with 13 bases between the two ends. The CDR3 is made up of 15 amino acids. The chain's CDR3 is CASSHEGSGTDTQYF. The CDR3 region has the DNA TGCGCCAGCAGCCACGAGGGCTCCGGCACAGATACGCAGTATTTT. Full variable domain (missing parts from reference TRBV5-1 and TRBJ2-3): KAGVTQTPRYLIKTRGQQVTLSCSPISGHRSVSWYQQTPGQGLQFLFEYFSETQRNKGNFPGRFSGRQFSNSRSEMNVSTLELGDSALYLCASSHEGSGTDTQYFGPGTRLTVL.

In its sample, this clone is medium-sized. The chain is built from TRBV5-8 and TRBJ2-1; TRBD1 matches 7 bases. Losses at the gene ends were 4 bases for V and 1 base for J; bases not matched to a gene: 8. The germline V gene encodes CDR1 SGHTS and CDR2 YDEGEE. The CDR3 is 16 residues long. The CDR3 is CASSDTGVPSYNEQFF. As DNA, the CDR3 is TGTGCCAGCAGCGATACAGGGGTCCCTTCCTACAATGAGCAGTTCTTC.

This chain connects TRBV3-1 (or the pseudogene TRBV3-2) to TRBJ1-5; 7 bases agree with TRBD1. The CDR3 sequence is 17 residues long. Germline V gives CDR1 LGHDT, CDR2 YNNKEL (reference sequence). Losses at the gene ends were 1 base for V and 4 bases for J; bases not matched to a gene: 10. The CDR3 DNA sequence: TGTGCCAGCAGCCAAGGAACCGGGACAGCTATTAATCAGCCCCAGCATTTT. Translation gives CASSQGTGTAINQPQHF.

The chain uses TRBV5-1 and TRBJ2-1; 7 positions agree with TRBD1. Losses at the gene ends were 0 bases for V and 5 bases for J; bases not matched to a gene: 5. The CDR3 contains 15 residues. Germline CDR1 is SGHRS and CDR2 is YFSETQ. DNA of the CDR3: TGCGCCAGCAGCTTGGCCGGGGACAGAGACAATGAGCAGTTCTTC. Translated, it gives CASSLAGDRDNEQFF.

In nucleotides, the CDR3 is TGTGCCAGCACGACCGAGGTCTCTAGTCAGCCCCAGCATTTT. Amino acids: CASTTEVSSQPQHF. The rearrangement links TRBV2 to TRBJ1-5; D uncertain. V lost 7 bases and J lost 6, with 16 bases in between. This CDR3 is 14 amino acids long. Germline V CDR1 and CDR2: SNHLY, FYNNEI.

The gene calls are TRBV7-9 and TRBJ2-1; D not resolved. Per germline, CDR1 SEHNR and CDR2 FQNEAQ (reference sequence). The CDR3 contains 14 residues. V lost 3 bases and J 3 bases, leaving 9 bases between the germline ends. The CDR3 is CASSFERIYNEQFF. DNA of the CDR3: TGTGCCAGCAGCTTTGAGCGTATCTACAATGAGCAGTTCTTC.

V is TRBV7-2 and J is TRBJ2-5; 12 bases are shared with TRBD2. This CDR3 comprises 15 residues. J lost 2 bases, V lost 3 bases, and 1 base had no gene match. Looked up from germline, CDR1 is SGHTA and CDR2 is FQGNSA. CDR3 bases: TGTGCCAGCAGCTTCACTAGCGGGGGGCAAGAGACCCAGTACTTC. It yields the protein CASSFTSGGQETQYF.

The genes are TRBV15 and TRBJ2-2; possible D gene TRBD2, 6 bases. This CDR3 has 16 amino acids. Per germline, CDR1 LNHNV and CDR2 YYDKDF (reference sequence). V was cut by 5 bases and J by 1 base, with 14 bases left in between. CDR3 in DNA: TGTGCCACCAGCGTCCACCGGGACTTGAACACCGGGGAGCTGTTTTTT. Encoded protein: CATSVHRDLNTGELFF.

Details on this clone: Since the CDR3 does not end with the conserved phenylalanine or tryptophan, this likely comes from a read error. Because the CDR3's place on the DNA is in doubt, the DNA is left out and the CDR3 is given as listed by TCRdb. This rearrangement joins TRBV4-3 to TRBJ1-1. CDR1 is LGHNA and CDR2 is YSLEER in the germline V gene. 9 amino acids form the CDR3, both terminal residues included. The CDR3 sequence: CASSQESEG.

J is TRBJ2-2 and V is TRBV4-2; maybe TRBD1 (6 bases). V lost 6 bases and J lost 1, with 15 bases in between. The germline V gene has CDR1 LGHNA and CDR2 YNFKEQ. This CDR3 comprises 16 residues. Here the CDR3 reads CASRVPGQMNTGELFF. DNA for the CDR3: TGTGCCAGCAGGGTTCCGGGACAAATGAACACCGGGGAGCTGTTTTTT.

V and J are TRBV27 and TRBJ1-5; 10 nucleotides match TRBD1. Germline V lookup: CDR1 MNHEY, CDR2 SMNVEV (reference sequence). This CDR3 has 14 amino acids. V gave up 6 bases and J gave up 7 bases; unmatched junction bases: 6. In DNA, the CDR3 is TGTGCCAGCAGCCTCGGGACAGGGGACCAGCCCCAGCATTTT. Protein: CASSLGTGDQPQHF.

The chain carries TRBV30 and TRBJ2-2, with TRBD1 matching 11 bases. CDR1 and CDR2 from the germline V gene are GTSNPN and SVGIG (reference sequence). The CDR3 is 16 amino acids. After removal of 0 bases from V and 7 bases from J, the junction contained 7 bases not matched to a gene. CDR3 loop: CAWSVWGQGVGGELFF. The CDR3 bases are TGTGCCTGGAGTGTATGGGGACAGGGGGTCGGCGGGGAGCTGTTTTTT.

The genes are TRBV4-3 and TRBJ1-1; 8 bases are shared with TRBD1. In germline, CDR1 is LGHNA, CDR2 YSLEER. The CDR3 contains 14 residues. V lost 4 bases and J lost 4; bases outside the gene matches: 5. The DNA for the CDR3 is TGCGCCAGCAGCCTCACAGGGGGAGCCACTGAAGCTTTCTTT. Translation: CASSLTGGATEAFF.

The CDR3 DNA reads as TGTGCCAGTAGTAAAGGGGCTGGCGGGGAGCTGTTTTTT. This translates into CASSKGAGGELFF. V and J are TRBV19 and TRBJ2-2; the D gene is possibly TRBD1 (5 bases). This CDR3 contains 13 residues. Germline V CDR1 and CDR2: LNHDA, SQIVND (reference sequence). The V end was cut by 4 bases, the J end by 7 bases, with 10 bases between. Variable domain in full (rest from reference TRBV19 and TRBJ2-2): DGGITQSPKYLFRKEGQNVTLSCEQNLNHDAMYWYRQDPGQGLRLIYYSQIVNDFQKGDIAEGYSVSREKKESFPLTVTSAQKNPTAFYLCASSKGAGGELFFGEGSRLTVL.